Shown below are 23 T cell receptor beta chains from a single sample sequenced in a study of cytomegalovirus exposure and HLA in healthy donors. PCR involved 60 Vbeta and 13 Jbeta primers. Here immunoSEQ multiplex PCR was the method, and the copy in TCRdb shows in-frame clones only, minus some. The sample consists of 200,000 to 250,000 clones, 76% of them appearing once. Source material: PBMCs. These receptors came from a man between 18 and 29 years old in good health and CMV-seronegative.

This chain connects TRBV5-1 to TRBJ1-3; no clear D. Germline-derived CDR1 and CDR2 are SGHRS and YFSETQ. Trimming stripped 4 bases from V and 9 bases from J, with 20 bases between. The CDR3 extends over 15 amino acids. The DNA of the CDR3 is TGCGCCAGCAGCCCGGCGGGCCCCCCTAGAGGCACCATATATTTT. This translates into CASSPAGPPRGTIYF.

The J gene is TRBJ1-5, the V gene TRBV4-1, with D tentatively TRBD1 (6 bases). The CDR3 is 15 amino acids. Germline V gives CDR1 MGHRA, CDR2 YSYEKL. The germline V and J ends were trimmed by 5 bases and 3 bases, with 14 bases remaining between them. CDR3 in DNA: TGCGCCAGCAGCTCGGACAGCCCGTTCAATCAGCCCCAGCATTTT. Its protein product is CASSSDSPFNQPQHF.

The V call is TRBV28, the J call TRBJ1-1; tentatively, D is TRBD1 (6 bases). Trimming removed 7 bases from V and 0 bases from J, with 15 bases in between. The V gene's germline CDR1 is MDHEN and CDR2 SYDVKM. The CDR3 contains 15 residues. CDR3 loop: CASTNRQALNTEAFF. The DNA for the CDR3 is TGTGCCAGCACCAATCGACAGGCCCTGAACACTGAAGCTTTCTTT.

The table lists this clone with a few counts. The chain couples TRBV7-9 to TRBJ1-3; D is perhaps TRBD1 (6 bases). This CDR3 comprises 17 residues. V was shortened by 5 bases and J by 1 base, with 18 bases between the two germline ends. Germline values: CDR1 SEHNR, CDR2 FQNEAQ (reference sequence). The CDR3 here is CASSPRLGARSGNTIYF. In DNA, the CDR3 is TGTGCCAGCAGCCCGAGGCTGGGGGCGAGGTCTGGAAACACCATATATTTT. The full variable domain, with the rest looked up from reference TRBV7-9 and TRBJ1-3, is DTGVSQNPRHKITKRGQNVTFRCDPISEHNRLYWYRQTLGQGPEFLTYFQNEAQLEKSRLLSDRFSAERPKGSFSTLEIQRTEQGDSAMYLCASSPRLGARSGNTIYFGEGSWLTVV.

The chain is built from TRBV19 and TRBJ1-1; D not certain. Germline V lookup: CDR1 LNHDA, CDR2 SQIVND (reference sequence). The CDR3 is 15 amino acids. The germline V and J ends were trimmed by 6 bases and 1 base, with 15 bases remaining between them. The CDR3 is CASSRGLTPNTEAFF. CDR3 in DNA: TGTGCCAGTAGCCGAGGGTTGACACCGAACACTGAAGCTTTCTTT.

Notes on this clone: One end of the junction is discordant with germline, which a read error may explain. The genes are TRBV7-9 and TRBJ2-7, with D possibly matching TRBD2 (7 bases). The V gene's germline CDR1 is SEHNR and CDR2 FQNEAQ (reference sequence). This CDR3 is 13 amino acids long. This CDR3 is CSSSRGANYEQYF. The CDR3 nucleotides read TGTTCCAGCAGCCGGGGGGCGAACTACGAGCAGTACTTC.

A single count supports this clone. The chain employs TRBV28 and TRBJ2-1; 7 nucleotides agree with TRBD1. V dropped 3 bases and J dropped 0; count of bases not matched to a gene: 5. Per germline, CDR1 MDHEN and CDR2 SYDVKM. This CDR3 region has 16 residues. CDR3 sequence (DNA): TGTGCCAGCAGTTTTCCCGGGACAGTCTCCTACAATGAGCAGTTCTTC. Translation gives CASSFPGTVSYNEQFF.

V gene TRBV7-3 combines with J gene TRBJ1-1, with 8 bases fitting TRBD1. V dropped 5 bases and J dropped 0; count of bases not matched to a gene: 5. The CDR3 spans 15 residues. Germline CDR1 and CDR2: SGHTA and FQGTGA. CDR3 residues: CASSPGQGMNTEAFF. The DNA for the CDR3 is TGTGCCAGCAGCCCAGGACAGGGCATGAACACTGAAGCTTTCTTT.

Here the CDR3 DNA reads TGTGCCAGCTCACCACCGCTCGGGAGCGGTCCGTACAATGAGCAGTTCTTC. Protein: CASSPPLGSGPYNEQFF. V gene TRBV18 combines with J gene TRBJ2-1; tentative D call: TRBD2 (6 bases). CDR1 and CDR2 (germline): KGHSH, LQKENI. The V gene lost 0 bases and the J gene lost 4 bases, with 16 bases spanning the gap. The CDR3 spans 17 residues.

The chain is built from TRBV19 and TRBJ2-5; 10 positions match TRBD2. After removal of 6 bases from V and 5 bases from J, the junction contained 12 bases not matched to a gene. Germline lookup yields CDR1 LNHDA and CDR2 SQIVND (reference sequence). The CDR3 has 16 amino acids. The CDR3 sequence is CASSRLAGSLGETQYF. As DNA, the CDR3 is TGTGCCAGTAGCCGACTAGCGGGTTCCCTCGGGGAGACCCAGTACTTC.

The rearrangement links TRBV6-5 to TRBJ2-1; 9 bases map to TRBD1. CDR3 length equals 15 residues. The ends lost 5 bases at V and 9 bases at J; junction bases unmatched: 11. Germline V gene data show CDR1 as MNHEY and CDR2 as SVGAGI. CDR3 loop: CASSRPGTGYSEQFF. The CDR3 DNA is TGTGCCAGCAGTCGCCCCGGGACAGGGTATAGTGAGCAGTTCTTC.

The genes are TRBV25-1 and TRBJ2-3; D is possibly TRBD2 (6 bases). This CDR3 comprises 13 residues. V lost 8 bases and J lost 2, with 11 bases in between. Germline CDR1 is MGHDK and CDR2 is SYGVNS. The CDR3 sequence is CASARDSTDTQYF. The CDR3 DNA sequence: TGTGCCAGCGCGCGGGACTCCACAGATACGCAGTATTTT.

The chain has TRBV5-4 and TRBJ2-7, with 8 bases aligning to TRBD2. The V gene end was trimmed by 0 bases and the J gene end by 0 bases; junction bases not matched to a gene: 5. The CDR3 loop spans 16 amino acids. Germline assignment: CDR1 SGHNT and CDR2 YYREEE (reference sequence). The CDR3: CASSLAGGGPSYEQYF. DNA of the CDR3: TGTGCCAGCAGCTTGGCCGGGGGGGGGCCCTCCTACGAGCAGTACTTC.

This chain connects TRBV5-4 to TRBJ2-7; a weak D match, TRBD2 (5 bases). Trimming pared 4 bases from V and 0 bases from J, leaving 17 bases between. Germline CDR1 reads SGHNT; CDR2 reads YYREEE (reference sequence). The CDR3 loop spans 16 amino acids. CDR3 sequence reads: CASSLGVQANSYEQYF. The DNA of the CDR3 is TGTGCCAGCAGCCTCGGGGTGCAGGCTAACTCCTACGAGCAGTACTTC.

The chain is built from TRBV30 and TRBJ2-3; the D gene is possibly TRBD2 (6 bases). The CDR3 extends over 13 amino acids. CDR1 is GTSNPN and CDR2 is SVGIG in the germline V gene (reference sequence). Trimming removed 0 bases from V and 9 bases from J, with 13 bases in between. CDR3 bases: TGTGCCTGGAGTGTAGCCTATAGCGGCACGCAGTATTTT. Translating gives CAWSVAYSGTQYF.

The chain links TRBV5-1 to TRBJ1-5; D is unclear. This CDR3 comprises 15 residues. V lost 4 bases and J 3 bases, leaving 14 bases between the germline ends. Germline CDR1 reads SGHRS; CDR2 reads YFSETQ. The CDR3 bases are TGCGCCAGCAGCCCCGAGGGTTTGTCCAATCAGCCCCAGCATTTT. This codes for CASSPEGLSNQPQHF.

The chain joins TRBV7-9 to TRBJ2-3; 8 nucleotides align to TRBD2. V dropped 6 bases and J dropped 0; count of bases not matched to a gene: 8. Germline values: CDR1 SEHNR, CDR2 FQNEAQ (reference sequence). This CDR3 has 16 residues. The DNA for the CDR3 is TGTGCCAGCAGTCTTTTAGCGGGATCAAGCACAGATACGCAGTATTTT. Translation gives CASSLLAGSSTDTQYF.

V gene TRBV2 combines with J gene TRBJ2-3; 13 bases align to TRBD2. V lost 0 bases to trimming and J lost 3 bases; unmatched junction nucleotides: 0. There are 16 residues in the CDR3. Germline V gene sequence: CDR1 SNHLY, CDR2 FYNNEI. CDR3 protein: CASSEATSGRTDTQYF. As DNA, the CDR3 is TGTGCCAGCAGTGAAGCGACTAGCGGGAGGACAGATACGCAGTATTTT. Looking up the rest from reference TRBV2 and TRBJ2-3 gives the full variable domain: EPEVTQTPSHQVTQMGQEVILRCVPISNHLYFYWYRQILGQKVEFLVSFYNNEISEKSEIFDDQFSVERPDGSNFTLKIRSTKLEDSAMYFCASSEATSGRTDTQYFGPGTRLTVL.

The chain carries TRBV18 and TRBJ2-7; unclear D gene. V was shortened by 0 bases and J by 6 bases, with 9 bases between the two germline ends. CDR3 size: 13 residues. The germline gives CDR1 KGHSH, CDR2 LQKENI. CDR3 nucleotide sequence: TGTGCCAGCTCACCACCGTACACGCCCGAGCAGTACTTC. Residues: CASSPPYTPEQYF.

This chain links TRBV6-5 with TRBJ2-7; D perhaps matches TRBD1 (7 bases). Germline CDR1 is MNHEY and CDR2 is SVGAGI. This CDR3 region has 15 residues. Trimming cost V 2 bases and J 1 base, with 12 bases left between them. This CDR3 reads CASSYKAGGSYEQYF. CDR3 coding DNA: TGTGCCAGCAGTTACAAGGCAGGGGGGTCCTACGAGCAGTACTTC.

This chain uses TRBV19 with TRBJ2-5; 11 nucleotides line up with TRBD2. CDR3 length: 17 amino acids. The germline V gene encodes CDR1 LNHDA and CDR2 SQIVND (reference sequence). J lost 2 bases, V lost 5 bases, and 10 bases had no gene match. The CDR3 region has the DNA TGTGCCAGTAGTCGAGGGACTAGCGGAGGGCATCAAGAGACCCAGTACTTC. Its protein product is CASSRGTSGGHQETQYF.

V is TRBV18 and J is TRBJ2-2; D is perhaps TRBD1 (6 bases). This CDR3 comprises 14 residues. V lost 6 bases to trimming and J lost 1 base, with 9 bases between them. Germline assignment: CDR1 KGHSH and CDR2 LQKENI. CDR3 sequence reads: CASSQQGNTGELFF. DNA of the CDR3: TGTGCCAGCTCGCAACAGGGGAACACCGGGGAGCTGTTTTTT.

The rearrangement links TRBV11-2 to TRBJ2-5, with TRBD2 as a possible D gene (6 bases). CDR1 and CDR2 (germline): SGHAT, FQNNGV. The CDR3 contains 13 residues. Trimming took 5 bases from V and 1 from J, leaving 8 bases between them. As DNA, the CDR3 is TGTGCCAGCAGCCGGGAGAGCCAAGAGACCCAGTACTTC. Protein product: CASSRESQETQYF. Variable domain in full (rest from reference TRBV11-2 and TRBJ2-5): EAGVAQSPRYKIIEKRQSVAFWCNPISGHATLYWYQQILGQGPKLLIQFQNNGVVDDSQLPKDRFSAERLKGVDSTLKIQPAKLEDSAVYLCASSRESQETQYFGPGTRLLVL.